These T cell receptor beta chains were read from a single sample in a study of blood T cells in healthy people across ages. TCRdb re-derived calls from the 5' RACE reads in MiXCR, one entry per CDR3 protein. The table has 800,000 to 950,000 distinct CDR3 sequences, roughly 28% seen once. Another study also made use of these data, one on T cells of mothers and their children.

Sequenced input: blood. These receptors came from a woman aged 40 to 55 in good health. The CDR3 runs from the conserved cysteine through the conserved F or W. D genes are given only for firm matches. The listing skips clone size in some rows; elsewhere it reads once, few, many or a size class.

J gene,V gene,clone size,D gene,CDR3 protein,CDR3 DNA
TRBJ2-1,TRBV18,few,.,CASNGDTSYNEQFF,TGTGCCAGCAATGGGGACACTTCCTACAATGAGCAGTTCTTC
TRBJ2-1,TRBV28,few,.,CASAPLQPSSYNEQFF,TGTGCCAGCGCCCCCTTACAACCGAGCTCCTACAATGAGCAGTTCTTC
TRBJ2-7,TRBV2,few,TRBD1,CATLRDRVDGEQYF,TGTGCCACCCTTAGGGACAGGGTGGATGGTGAGCAGTACTTC
TRBJ1-2,TRBV5-1,.,.,CASSPGDVGYTF,TGCGCCAGCAGCCCAGGGGATGTGGGCTACACCTTC
TRBJ2-7,TRBV20-1,many,.,CSAVPRMALVGSYEQYF,TGCAGTGCCGTACCCCGTATGGCCCTAGTGGGATCCTACGAGCAGTACTTC
TRBJ1-1,TRBV29-1,many,.,CSARAMNTEAFF,TGCAGCGCGAGGGCTATGAACACTGAAGCTTTCTTT
TRBJ1-5,TRBV4-1,few,.,CASSQEGFEDQPQHF,TGCGCCAGCAGCCAAGAGGGATTTGAAGATCAGCCCCAGCATTTT
TRBJ2-3,TRBV25-1,few,TRBD1,CASSTPPGQGTTDTQYF,TGTGCCAGCAGCACCCCTCCGGGACAGGGTACCACAGATACGCAGTATTTT
TRBJ2-2,TRBV11-2,few,.,CASSFFPLNTGELFF,TGTGCCAGCAGCTTCTTTCCCCTGAACACCGGGGAGCTGTTTTTT
TRBJ2-7,TRBV7-9,.,.,CASSLVQGAQSLITYEQYF,TGTGCCAGCAGCTTAGTTCAAGGGGCGCAGAGCCTAATTACCTACGAGCAGTACTTC
TRBJ2-3,TRBV10-3,many,.,CAIRRRDITDTQYF,TGTGCCATCAGACGCCGGGACATCACAGATACGCAGTATTTT
TRBJ1-2,TRBV3-1,.,.,CASSQESQGMLGGYTF,TGTGCCAGCAGCCAAGAAAGCCAGGGAATGTTAGGTGGCTACACCTTC
TRBJ1-4,TRBV2,.,.,CASSELVGEKLFF,TGTGCCAGCAGTGAACTTGTAGGCGAAAAACTGTTTTTT
TRBJ1-4,TRBV25-1,few,TRBD1,CASSEYDRGLNEKLFF,TGTGCCAGCAGTGAATATGACAGGGGCCTTAATGAAAAACTGTTTTTT
TRBJ2-5,TRBV9,many,.,CASSVDHGTEETQYF,TGTGCCAGCAGCGTAGACCACGGGACGGAAGAGACCCAGTACTTC
TRBJ2-3,TRBV24-1,.,.,CATSDPGEGADTQYF,TGTGCCACCAGTGATCCAGGGGAAGGGGCAGATACGCAGTATTTT
TRBJ2-7,TRBV5-5,.,.,CASSPQLGTGSYEQYF,TGTGCCAGCAGCCCCCAGCTGGGGACGGGTTCCTACGAGCAGTACTTC
TRBJ1-5,TRBV9,.,.,CASSTGDSISNQPQHF,TGTGCCAGCAGCACCGGGGACTCTATAAGCAATCAGCCCCAGCATTTT
TRBJ1-2,TRBV7-9,many,.,CASSNRDYGYTF,TGTGCCAGCAGCAACAGGGACTATGGCTACACCTTC
TRBJ2-1,TRBV21-1,few,.,CASSKGPPLGEQFF,TGTGCCAGCAGCAAAGGTCCCCCCCTAGGTGAGCAGTTCTTC
TRBJ2-1,TRBV4-2,few,.,CASSGEDSFSSYNEQFF,TGTGCCAGCAGCGGGGAAGACAGTTTTAGCTCCTACAATGAGCAGTTCTTC
TRBJ2-7,TRBV20-1,many,.,CSSQPEGLYEQYF,TGCAGCTCCCAACCTGAGGGTCTGTACGAGCAGTACTTC
TRBJ1-2,TRBV5-1,few,.,CASSIPERLYGYTF,TGCGCCAGCAGCATCCCGGAGAGGCTCTATGGCTACACCTTC
TRBJ2-7,TRBV5-1,many,.,CASREGPGYEQYF,TGCGCCAGCAGAGAAGGTCCTGGCTACGAGCAGTACTTC
TRBJ1-5,TRBV4-3,few,.,CASPAGPVRDQPQHF,TGCGCCAGCCCCGCGGGCCCTGTGCGAGATCAGCCCCAGCATTTT
TRBJ2-7,TRBV4-1,.,TRBD1,CASSQALPGQGAPHEQYF,TGCGCCAGCAGCCAAGCGTTGCCGGGGCAGGGGGCCCCTCACGAGCAGTACTTC
TRBJ2-4,TRBV28,few,TRBD1,CASRRLGDRGVYPKNIQYF,TGTGCCAGCCGACGACTAGGGGACAGGGGAGTTTATCCCAAAAACATTCAGTACTTC
TRBJ2-7,TRBV3-1,few,.,CAISSGASYEQYF,TGTGCCATCTCGAGTGGGGCTTCCTACGAGCAGTACTTC